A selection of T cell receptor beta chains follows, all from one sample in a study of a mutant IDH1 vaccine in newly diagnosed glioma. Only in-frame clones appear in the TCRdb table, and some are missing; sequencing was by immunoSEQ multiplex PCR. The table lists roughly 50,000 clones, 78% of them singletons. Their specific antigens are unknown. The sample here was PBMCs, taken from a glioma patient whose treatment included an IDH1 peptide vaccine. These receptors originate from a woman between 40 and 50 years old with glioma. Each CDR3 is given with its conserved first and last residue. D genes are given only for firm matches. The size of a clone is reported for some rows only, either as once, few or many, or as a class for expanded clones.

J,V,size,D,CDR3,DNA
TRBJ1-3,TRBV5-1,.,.,CASRDQAATGNTIYF,TGCGCCAGCAGGGACCAAGCTGCGACCGGAAACACCATATATTTT
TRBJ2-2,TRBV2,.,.,CASSEARRVTNTGELFF,TGTGCCAGCAGTGAAGCGCGAAGGGTCACGAACACCGGGGAGCTGTTTTTT
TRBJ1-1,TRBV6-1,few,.,CASSEIGPHTEAFF,TGTGCCAGCAGCGAGATAGGGCCTCACACTGAAGCTTTCTTT
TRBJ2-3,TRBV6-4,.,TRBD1,CASSVDRYSTDTQYF,TGTGCCAGCAGTGTGGACAGGTATAGCACAGATACGCAGTATTTT
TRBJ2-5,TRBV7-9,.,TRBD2,CASSLGVAGGETQYF,TGTGCCAGCAGCTTAGGGGTAGCGGGGGGGGAGACCCAGTACTTC
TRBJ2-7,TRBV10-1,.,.,CASSEGYEQYF,TGCGCCAGCAGTGAGGGCTACGAGCAGTACTTC
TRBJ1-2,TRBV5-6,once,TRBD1,CASSLLGTAFYGYTF,TGTGCCAGCAGCTTGTTGGGGACAGCTTTCTATGGCTACACCTTC
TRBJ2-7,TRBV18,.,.,CASSNPLTYEQYF,TGTGCCAGCTCAAATCCCCTTACCTACGAGCAGTACTTC
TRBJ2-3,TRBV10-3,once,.,CAITSRSQDTDTQYF,TGTGCCATCACCTCGCGGAGTCAGGACACAGATACGCAGTATTTT
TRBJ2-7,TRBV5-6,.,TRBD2,CASSAGLALEQYF,TGTGCCAGCAGCGCTGGACTAGCGCTCGAGCAGTACTTC
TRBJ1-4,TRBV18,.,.,CASSLLRVATNEKLFF,TGTGCCAGCTCACTTCTCAGGGTCGCAACTAATGAAAAACTGTTTTTT
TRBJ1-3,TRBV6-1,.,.,CASTKGPGNTIYF,TGTGCCAGCACTAAAGGGCCCGGAAACACCATATATTTT
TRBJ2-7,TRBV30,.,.,CAWKERVGGYEQYF,TGTGCCTGGAAGGAAAGGGTGGGGGGCTACGAGCAGTACTTC
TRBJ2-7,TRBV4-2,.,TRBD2,CASSRGGITEQYF,TGTGCCAGCAGTCGCGGGGGGATCACCGAGCAGTACTTC
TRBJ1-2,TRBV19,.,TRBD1,CASTSLTGGWYGYTF,TGTGCCAGTACCTCCCTTACAGGGGGTTGGTATGGCTACACCTTC
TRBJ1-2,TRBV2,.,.,CASSEAAQNYGYTF,TGTGCCAGCAGTGAAGCGGCGCAGAACTATGGCTACACCTTC
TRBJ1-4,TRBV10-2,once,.,CASIPNYGGSLTNEKLFF,TGCGCCAGCATCCCTAACTACGGGGGCTCCCTAACTAATGAAAAACTGTTTTTT
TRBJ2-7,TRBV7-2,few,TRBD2,CASQNTGGYEQYF,TGTGCCAGCCAAAACACGGGGGGCTACGAGCAGTACTTC
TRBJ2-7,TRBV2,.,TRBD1,CAGSRDRFAYEQYF,TGTGCCGGAAGCCGGGACAGGTTTGCCTACGAGCAGTACTTC
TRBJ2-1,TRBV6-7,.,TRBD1,CASSLHTGQGDNEQFF,TGTGCCAGCAGTTTGCATACGGGACAGGGGGACAATGAGCAGTTCTTC
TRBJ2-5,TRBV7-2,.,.,CASSLGLPVETQYF,TGTGCCAGCAGCTTGGGACTGCCAGTAGAGACCCAGTACTTC
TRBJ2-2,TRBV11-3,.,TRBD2,CASSLAGGPTGELFF,TGTGCCAGCAGCTTAGCGGGGGGGCCCACCGGGGAGCTGTTTTTT
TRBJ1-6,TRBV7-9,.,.,CASSLGRQGTSPLHF,TGTGCCAGCAGCTTAGGCAGGCAGGGGACTTCACCCCTCCACTTT
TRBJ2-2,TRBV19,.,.,CASGNRDFNTGELFF,TGTGCCAGTGGGAACCGGGACTTTAACACCGGGGAGCTGTTTTTT
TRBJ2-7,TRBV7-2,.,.,CASSHLGLTNEQYF,TGTGCCAGCAGCCACCTTGGCCTCACGAACGAGCAGTACTTC
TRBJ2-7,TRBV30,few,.,CAWAGAATSEQYF,TGTGCCTGGGCAGGGGCCGCCACAAGCGAGCAGTACTTC
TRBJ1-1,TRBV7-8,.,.,CASSLRRVNTEAFF,TGTGCCAGCAGCTTACGCAGGGTGAACACTGAAGCTTTCTTT
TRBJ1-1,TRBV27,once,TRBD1,CASRSQGAWNTEAFF,TGTGCCAGCAGGTCACAGGGGGCGTGGAACACTGAAGCTTTCTTT
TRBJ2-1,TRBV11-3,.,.,CASSKGGSGGYNEQFF,TGTGCCAGCAGCAAAGGGGGCAGCGGGGGATACAATGAGCAGTTCTTC
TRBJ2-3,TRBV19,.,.,CASTHGLGTDTQYF,TGTGCCAGTACCCATGGGCTCGGCACAGATACGCAGTATTTT
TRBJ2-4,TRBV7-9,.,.,CASSLKGGGGKNIQYF,TGTGCCAGCAGCTTAAAAGGGGGGGGCGGCAAAAACATTCAGTACTTC
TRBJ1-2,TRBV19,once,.,CASSADRKANYGYTF,TGTGCCAGTAGTGCAGACAGAAAAGCTAACTATGGCTACACCTTC
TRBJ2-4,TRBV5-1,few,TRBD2,CASSPGGLQAKNIQYF,TGCGCCAGCAGCCCGGGGGGACTTCAAGCCAAAAACATTCAGTACTTC
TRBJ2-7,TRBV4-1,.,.,CASSLLRFRDKSSYEQYF,TGCGCCAGCAGCCTACTCCGGTTCCGGGACAAATCCTCCTACGAGCAGTACTTC
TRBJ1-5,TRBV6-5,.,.,CASSYGPNQPQHF,TGTGCCAGCAGTTACGGGCCGAATCAGCCCCAGCATTTT
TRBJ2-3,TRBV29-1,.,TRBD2,CSASGGGADTQYF,TGCAGCGCTAGCGGGGGGGGCGCAGATACGCAGTATTTT
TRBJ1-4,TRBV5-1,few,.,CASSLENLGEKLFF,TGCGCCAGCAGCTTGGAAAACTTGGGTGAAAAACTGTTTTTT
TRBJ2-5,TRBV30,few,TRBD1,CAWSGQGIGETQYF,TGTGCCTGGAGTGGACAGGGGATTGGCGAGACCCAGTACTTC
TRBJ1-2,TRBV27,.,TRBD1,CASSYRQGGGYTF,TGTGCCAGCAGTTACAGACAGGGGGGAGGCTACACCTTC
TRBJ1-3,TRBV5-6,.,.,CASSPGVSGNTIYF,TGTGCCAGCAGCCCGGGTGTCTCTGGAAACACCATATATTTT
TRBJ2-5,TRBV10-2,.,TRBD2,CASTPRPGGGQETQYF,TGCGCCAGCACCCCCCGGCCCGGGGGGGGGCAAGAGACCCAGTACTTC
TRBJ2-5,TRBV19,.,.,CASSVRDRWETQYF,TGTGCCAGTAGTGTTCGGGATCGATGGGAGACCCAGTACTTC
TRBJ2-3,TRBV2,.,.,CASKGLTNTQYF,TGTGCCAGCAAAGGCCTTACTAATACGCAGTATTTT
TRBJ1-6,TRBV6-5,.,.,CASSLGGSYNSPLHF,TGTGCCAGCAGTTTAGGGGGATCTTATAATTCACCCCTCCACTTT
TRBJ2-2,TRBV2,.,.,CASSEYSSRAGELFF,TGTGCCAGCAGTGAATATTCTAGTCGAGCCGGGGAGCTGTTTTTT
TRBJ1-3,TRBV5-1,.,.,CASSLVGNTIYF,TGCGCCAGCAGCTTGGTTGGAAACACCATATATTTT
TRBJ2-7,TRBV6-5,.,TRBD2,CASSSNSGGSSYEQYF,TGTGCCAGCAGTTCCAATAGCGGGGGGAGCTCCTACGAGCAGTACTTC
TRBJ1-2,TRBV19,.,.,CASSSAGTKGLGYTF,TGTGCCAGTAGCTCGGCCGGGACAAAAGGACTTGGCTACACCTTC
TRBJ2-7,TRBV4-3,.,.,CASSQGPRIHEQYF,TGCGCCAGCAGCCAAGGTCCCAGGATCCACGAGCAGTACTTC